A selection of T cell receptor beta chains follows, all from one sample in a study of tumor-infiltrating lymphocytes in primary liver carcinoma. TCRdb processed the multiplex PCR reads anew with MiXCR; each CDR3 protein has one entry. This table holds about 350,000 distinct CDR3 sequences, about two thirds found once. Material: peripheral blood. These TCRs come from a man aged 40-55 years with primary liver carcinoma and hepatitis B virus infection. CDR3s include the opening cysteine and the closing phenylalanine or tryptophan. A D gene is named only where the DNA matches it firmly. The size of a clone is reported for some rows only, either as once, few or many, or as a class for expanded clones.

clone_size,j_call,d_call,v_call,cdr3_aa,cdr3_nt
few,TRBJ2-3,TRBD2,TRBV12-3/TRBV12-4,CASSWGPGLAGEGSTDTQYF,TGTGCCAGCAGTTGGGGTCCGGGACTAGCGGGCGAGGGAAGCACAGATACGCAGTATTTT
-,TRBJ2-3,TRBD1,TRBV6-6,CASKFQGGIDTQYF,TGTGCCAGCAAATTTCAAGGGGGCATAGATACGCAGTATTTT
-,TRBJ2-3,TRBD2,TRBV6-6,CASSYLAGLVDTQYF,TGTGCCAGCAGTTACTTAGCGGGATTGGTAGATACGCAGTATTTT
few,TRBJ2-2,TRBD1,TRBV5-1,CASSLSTGTAGELFF,TGCGCCAGCAGCTTGTCGACAGGGACCGCCGGGGAGCTGTTTTTT
-,TRBJ2-5,-,TRBV5-8,CASSLVRRGFLGTQYF,TGTGCCAGCAGCTTGGTGCGTCGGGGGTTCCTGGGGACCCAGTACTTC
-,TRBJ1-2,-,TRBV6-2/TRBV6-3,CASSYRDYGYTF,TGTGCCAGCAGTTACAGGGACTATGGCTACACCTTC
few,TRBJ1-1,-,TRBV11-3,CASRGGNTEAFF,TGTGCCAGCAGAGGGGGGAACACTGAAGCTTTCTTT
many,TRBJ2-1,TRBD1,TRBV5-6,CASSATGGSEQFF,TGTGCCAGCAGCGCGACAGGGGGGAGTGAGCAGTTCTTC
many,TRBJ2-5,-,TRBV29-1,CSGGRLGETQYF,TGCAGCGGGGGGAGGTTGGGGGAGACCCAGTACTTC
-,TRBJ2-5,-,TRBV5-1,CTGSLEAMAETQYF,TGCACCGGCAGCTTGGAGGCGATGGCGGAGACCCAGTACTTC
-,TRBJ2-1,TRBD1,TRBV11-3,CASCPGRGGDEQFF,TGTGCCAGCTGCCCTGGGAGAGGGGGCGATGAGCAGTTCTTC
-,TRBJ1-5,-,TRBV6-5,CASSYGGIGQPQHF,TGTGCCAGCAGCTACGGCGGGATCGGTCAGCCCCAGCATTTT
many,TRBJ2-2,TRBD2,TRBV6-2/TRBV6-3,CASSPRTSGNTGELFF,TGTGCCAGCAGTCCCCGGACTAGCGGGAACACCGGGGAGCTGTTTTTT
many,TRBJ2-7,TRBD1,TRBV6-6,CASSYLGTDYEQYF,TGTGCCAGCAGTTACCTCGGGACAGACTACGAGCAGTACTTC
-,TRBJ2-1,TRBD2,TRBV11-2,CASTLLRETRPGEQFF,TGTGCCAGCACCTTACTGCGGGAGACCCGCCCCGGGGAGCAGTTCTTC
many,TRBJ2-7,-,TRBV11-3,CASSRSLSRAPYEQYF,TGTGCCAGCAGCCGATCATTATCCAGGGCACCCTACGAGCAGTACTTC
once,TRBJ1-4,-,TRBV5-5,CASSLALTGSRTIPGLLF,TGTGCCAGCAGCTTGGCCCTAACGGGGTCACGAACCATACCGGGGCTGCTTTTT
-,TRBJ2-1,-,TRBV6-6,CVSTTGQGSDEQFF,TGTGTCAGTACGACTGGTCAGGGATCCGATGAGCAGTTCTTC
-,TRBJ2-1,TRBD2,TRBV6-2/TRBV6-3,CASRRSGRGLNGQFF,TGTGCCAGCAGGCGAAGCGGGAGGGGTTTGAATGGGCAGTTCTTC
-,TRBJ2-7,-,TRBV28,CASSRRGRFFEQYF,TGTGCCAGCAGTCGCAGAGGAAGGTTCTTCGAGCAGTACTTC